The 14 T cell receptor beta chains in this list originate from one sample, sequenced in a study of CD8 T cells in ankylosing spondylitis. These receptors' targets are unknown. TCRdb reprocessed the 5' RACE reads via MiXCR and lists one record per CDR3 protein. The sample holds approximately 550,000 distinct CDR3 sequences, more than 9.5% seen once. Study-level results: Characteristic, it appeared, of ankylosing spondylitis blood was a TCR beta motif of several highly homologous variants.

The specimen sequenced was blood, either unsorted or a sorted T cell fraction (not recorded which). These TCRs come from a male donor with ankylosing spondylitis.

The CDR3 DNA reads as TGTGCCAGCAGCCTCCCGGAACGGGCGCAGTATTTT. As protein: CASSLPERAQYF. V is TRBV7-9 and J is TRBJ2-3; D ambiguous. In germline, CDR1 is SEHNR, CDR2 FQNEAQ (reference sequence). Trimming cost V 5 bases and J 10 bases, with 13 bases left between them. The CDR3 loop spans 12 amino acids.

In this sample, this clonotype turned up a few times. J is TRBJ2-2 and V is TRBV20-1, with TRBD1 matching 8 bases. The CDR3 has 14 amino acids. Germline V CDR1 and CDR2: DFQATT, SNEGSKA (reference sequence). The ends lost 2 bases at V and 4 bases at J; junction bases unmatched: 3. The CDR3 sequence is CSARQGAVTGELFF. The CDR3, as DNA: TGCAGTGCTAGACAGGGGGCGGTCACCGGGGAGCTGTTTTTT.

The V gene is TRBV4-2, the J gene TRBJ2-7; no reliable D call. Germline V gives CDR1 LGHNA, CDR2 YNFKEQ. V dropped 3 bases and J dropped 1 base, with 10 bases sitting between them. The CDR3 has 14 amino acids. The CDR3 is CASSHRLGSYEQYV. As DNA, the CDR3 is TGTGCCAGCAGCCATAGGCTAGGTTCCTACGAGCAGTACGTC.

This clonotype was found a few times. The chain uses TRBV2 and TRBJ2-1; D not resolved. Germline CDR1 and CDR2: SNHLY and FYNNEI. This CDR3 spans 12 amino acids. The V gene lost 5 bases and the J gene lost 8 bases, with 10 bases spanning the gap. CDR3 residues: CASSPLRYEQFF. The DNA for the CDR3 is TGTGCCAGCAGTCCCCTAAGATATGAGCAGTTCTTC. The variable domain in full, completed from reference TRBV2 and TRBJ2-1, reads EPEVTQTPSHQVTQMGQEVILRCVPISNHLYFYWYRQILGQKVEFLVSFYNNEISEKSEIFDDQFSVERPDGSNFTLKIRSTKLEDSAMYFCASSPLRYEQFFGPGTRLTVL.

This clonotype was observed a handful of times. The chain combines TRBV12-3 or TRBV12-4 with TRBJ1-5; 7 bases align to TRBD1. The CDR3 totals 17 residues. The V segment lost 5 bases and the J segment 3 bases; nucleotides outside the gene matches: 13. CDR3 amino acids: CASSPSPYRGPNQPQHF. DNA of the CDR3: TGTGCCAGCAGTCCATCCCCCTACAGGGGACCCAATCAGCCCCAGCATTTT.

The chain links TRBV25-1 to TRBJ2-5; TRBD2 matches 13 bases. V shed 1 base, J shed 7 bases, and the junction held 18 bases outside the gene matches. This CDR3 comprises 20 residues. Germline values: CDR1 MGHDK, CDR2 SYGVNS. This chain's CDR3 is CASSEFWQGWTSGSSATQYF. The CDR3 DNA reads TGTGCCAGCAGTGAATTTTGGCAGGGATGGACTAGCGGGAGTTCGGCGACCCAGTACTTC.

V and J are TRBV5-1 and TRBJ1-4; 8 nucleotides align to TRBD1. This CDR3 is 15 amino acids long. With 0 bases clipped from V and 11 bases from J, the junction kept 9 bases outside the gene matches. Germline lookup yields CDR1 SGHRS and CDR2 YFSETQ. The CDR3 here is CASSLEGDRRTKLFF. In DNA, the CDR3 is TGCGCCAGCAGCTTGGAGGGGGACAGGAGGACCAAACTGTTTTTT.

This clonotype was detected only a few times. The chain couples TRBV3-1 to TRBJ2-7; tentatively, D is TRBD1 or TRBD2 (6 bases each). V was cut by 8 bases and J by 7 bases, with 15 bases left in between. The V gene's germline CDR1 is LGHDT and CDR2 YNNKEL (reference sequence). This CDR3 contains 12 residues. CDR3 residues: CASSGAKEEQYF. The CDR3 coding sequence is TGTGCCAGCTCGGGGGCCAAGGAAGAGCAGTACTTC.

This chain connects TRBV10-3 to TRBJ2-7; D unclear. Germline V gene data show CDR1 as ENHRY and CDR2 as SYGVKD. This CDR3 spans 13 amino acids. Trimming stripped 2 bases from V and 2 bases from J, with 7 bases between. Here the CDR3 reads CAISEGVTYEQYV. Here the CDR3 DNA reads TGTGCCATCAGTGAGGGGGTTACCTACGAGCAGTACGTC.

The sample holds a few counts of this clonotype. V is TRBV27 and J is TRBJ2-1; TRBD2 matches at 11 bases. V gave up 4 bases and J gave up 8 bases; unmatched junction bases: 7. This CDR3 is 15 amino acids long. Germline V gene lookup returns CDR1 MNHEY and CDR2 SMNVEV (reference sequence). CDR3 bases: TGTGCCAGCAGTTCACTAGCGGGAGAGGTCCATGAGCAGTTCTTC. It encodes CASSSLAGEVHEQFF.

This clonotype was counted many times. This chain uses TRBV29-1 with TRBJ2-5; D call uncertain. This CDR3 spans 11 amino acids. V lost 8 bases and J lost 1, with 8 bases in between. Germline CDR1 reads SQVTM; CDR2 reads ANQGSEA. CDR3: CSLRTQETQYF. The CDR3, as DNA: TGCAGCCTCCGGACCCAAGAGACCCAGTACTTC.

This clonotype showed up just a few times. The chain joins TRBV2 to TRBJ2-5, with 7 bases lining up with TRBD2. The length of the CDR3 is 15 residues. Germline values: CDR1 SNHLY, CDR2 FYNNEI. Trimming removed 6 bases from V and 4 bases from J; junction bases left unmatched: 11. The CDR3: CASSGGGSEGETQYF. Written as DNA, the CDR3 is TGTGCCAGCAGCGGCGGGGGATCCGAGGGAGAGACCCAGTACTTC.

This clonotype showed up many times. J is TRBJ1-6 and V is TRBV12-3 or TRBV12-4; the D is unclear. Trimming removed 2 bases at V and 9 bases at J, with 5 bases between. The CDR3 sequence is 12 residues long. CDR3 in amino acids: CASSLSVSPLHF. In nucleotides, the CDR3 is TGTGCCAGCAGTTTATCAGTTTCACCCCTCCACTTT.

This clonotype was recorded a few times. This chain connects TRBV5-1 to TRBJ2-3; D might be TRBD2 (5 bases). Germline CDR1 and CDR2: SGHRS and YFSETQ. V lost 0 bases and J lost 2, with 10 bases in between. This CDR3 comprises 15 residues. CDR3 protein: CASSLDEGTTDTQYF. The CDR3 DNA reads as TGCGCCAGCAGCTTGGATGAGGGAACCACAGATACGCAGTATTTT.